The next 6 T cell receptor beta chains were all read from a single sample in a study of OX40 agonist ivuxolimab in advanced cancers. The repertoire was sequenced with immunoSEQ multiplex PCR; TCRdb's copy has only in-frame clones and lacks some. The repertoire holds around 29,000 clones, with around 86% as singletons. The sample in question was CD4+ or CD8+ T cells sorted from blood, obtained in a trial of the OX40 agonist ivuxolimab. The receptors come from an adult with an advanced solid tumor such as melanoma, head and neck, liver or kidney cancer.

On this clone itself: An end of the junction does not agree with germline; a read error may underlie this. The V and J genes are TRBV7-2 and TRBJ2-1, with unresolved D. Germline V gene sequence: CDR1 SGHTA, CDR2 FQGNSA. The CDR3 contains 12 residues. Here the CDR3 reads CASSLVVAPQLF. DNA of the CDR3: TGTGCCAGCAGCTTAGTGGTTGCACCGCAGCTCTTC. Based on the CDR3 plus reference TRBV7-2 and TRBJ2-1, the full variable domain is GAGVSQSPSNKVTEKGKDVELRCDPISGHTALYWYRQSLGQGLEFLIYFQGNSAPDKSGLPSDRFSAERTGGSVSTLTIQRTQQEDSAVYLCASSLVVAPQLFGPGTRLTVL.

This chain joins TRBV10-3 and TRBJ1-5, with TRBD1 as a possible D gene (5 bases). There are 14 residues in the CDR3. Germline V lookup: CDR1 ENHRY, CDR2 SYGVKD. V dropped 3 bases and J dropped 3 bases, with 9 bases sitting between them. The CDR3: CAISDGAPNQPQHF. CDR3 DNA: TGTGCCATCAGTGACGGGGCCCCCAATCAGCCCCAGCATTTT.

Sample share makes this clone medium-sized (0.01 to 0.1%). V usage is TRBV6-6 and J usage is TRBJ1-1; the match to TRBD1 covers 7 bases. CDR1 is MNHNY, CDR2 SVGAGI, per germline (reference sequence). This CDR3 is 15 amino acids long. J gave up 6 bases and V 4 bases, and 11 bases lay outside the gene matches. The CDR3 coding sequence is TGTGCCAGCAGTTTACAGCCAGGGGGGATCCCTGAAGCTTTCTTT. It translates to CASSLQPGGIPEAFF.

This clone is medium-sized (0.01 to 0.1%) by share. The chain couples TRBV5-6 to TRBJ2-7, with D perhaps TRBD1 or TRBD2 (5 bases each). Trimming took off 6 bases at V and 1 base at J, with 17 bases between the two ends. The CDR3 totals 15 residues. Germline lookup yields CDR1 SGHDT and CDR2 YYEEEE. CDR3: CASNHLRGPSYEQYF. CDR3 DNA: TGTGCCAGCAACCACCTGAGGGGCCCGTCCTACGAGCAGTACTTC.

This clone has at least ten counts. The V call is TRBV7-9, the J call TRBJ2-1; 9 nucleotides line up with TRBD2. V lost 2 bases to trimming and J lost 9 bases; unmatched junction nucleotides: 11. CDR3 length: 16 amino acids. Per germline, CDR1 SEHNR and CDR2 FQNEAQ (reference sequence). CDR3 amino acids: CASSLRRGGIPPEQFF. The CDR3 coding sequence is TGTGCCAGCAGCTTAAGGCGGGGGGGTATCCCTCCTGAGCAGTTCTTC.

This sequence joins TRBV12-1 and TRBJ2-3; the table gives TRBD2 as D, unverified against the DNA. TRBV12-1 is reported as a pseudogene. The CDR3 sequence is 19 residues long. The DNA for the CDR3 is TGTGCCAGCAGCTTAGCGGTGTCTAGCGGGGGTGATAGCACAGATACGCAGTATTTT. This codes for CASSLAVSSGGDSTDTQYF.